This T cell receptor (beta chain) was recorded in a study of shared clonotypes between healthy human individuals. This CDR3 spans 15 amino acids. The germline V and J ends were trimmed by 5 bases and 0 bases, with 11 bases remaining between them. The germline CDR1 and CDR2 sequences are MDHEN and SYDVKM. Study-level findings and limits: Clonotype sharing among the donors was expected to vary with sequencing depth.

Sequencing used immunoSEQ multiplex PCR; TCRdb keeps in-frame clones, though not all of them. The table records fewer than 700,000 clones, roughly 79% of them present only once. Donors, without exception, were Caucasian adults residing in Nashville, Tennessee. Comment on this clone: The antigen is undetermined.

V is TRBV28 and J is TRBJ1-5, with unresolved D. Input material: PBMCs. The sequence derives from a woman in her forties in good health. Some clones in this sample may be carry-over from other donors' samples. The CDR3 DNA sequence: TGTGCCAGCAGTCCGGGGAGGTTTAGCAATCAGCCCCAGCATTTT. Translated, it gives CASSPGRFSNQPQHF.